These 18 T cell receptor beta chains were sequenced from one sample in a study of blood T cell repertoires in COVID-19. Profiling relied on immunoSEQ multiplex PCR, and the TCRdb table lists in-frame clones only, not all of them. The sample lists a few hundred thousand clones; 86% were seen once. Sequencing was carried out using peripheral blood. The origin of the receptors is an elderly man with acute or convalescent COVID-19.

This clone was counted a single time. The V and J genes are TRBV27 and TRBJ1-1, with 9 bases matching TRBD1. The CDR3 is 14 residues long. The germline V gene has CDR1 MNHEY and CDR2 SMNVEV (reference sequence). The junction had 2 bases not matched to a gene; V was cut back by 5 bases and J by 1 base. CDR3 protein: CASSIQGANTEAFF. Written as DNA, the CDR3 is TGTGCCAGCAGTATACAGGGGGCGAACACTGAAGCTTTCTTT.

The rearrangement links TRBV2 to TRBJ2-2; the D gene is possibly TRBD2 (6 bases). CDR3 length: 15 amino acids. CDR1 SNHLY and CDR2 FYNNEI come from the germline V gene. V lost 6 bases and J 4 bases, leaving 15 bases between the germline ends. The chain's CDR3 is CASRGLAGGTGELFF. The DNA for the CDR3 is TGTGCCAGCAGGGGGCTAGCCGGGGGCACCGGGGAGCTGTTTTTT.

This clone has a handful of counts. The chain employs TRBV5-1 and TRBJ1-5, with 12 bases fitting TRBD1. CDR3 size: 16 residues. Germline CDR1 and CDR2: SGHRS and YFSETQ. The V segment lost 0 bases and the J segment 8 bases; nucleotides outside the gene matches: 6. CDR3 sequence reads: CASSLGGTGGGEPQHF. The CDR3 DNA is TGCGCCAGCAGCTTGGGTGGGACAGGGGGCGGAGAGCCCCAGCATTTT.

This chain links TRBV21-1 with TRBJ1-4. TRBV21-1 is a recognized pseudogene. This CDR3 region has 19 residues. For the CDR3, the DNA is TGTGCCAGCAGCAAAGACTCGCTGGGAGGGGGGGCAACTAATGAAAAACTGTTTTTT. This sequence encodes CASSKDSLGGGATNEKLFF.

The V call is TRBV25-1, the J call TRBJ1-2, with 7 nucleotides matching TRBD1. Per the germline V gene, CDR1 is MGHDK and CDR2 is SYGVNS. CDR3 length: 13 amino acids. J was trimmed by 2 bases and V by 8 bases; bases with no gene match: 5. The CDR3 protein is CASETGSNYGYTF. CDR3 DNA: TGTGCCAGCGAGACAGGGTCCAACTATGGCTACACCTTC.

V usage is TRBV19 and J usage is TRBJ2-2; D is perhaps TRBD2 (6 bases). The CDR3 covers 13 residues. The germline V and J ends were trimmed by 5 bases and 8 bases, with 12 bases remaining between them. From germline, CDR1 is LNHDA and CDR2 SQIVND (reference sequence). The CDR3 protein is CASSPGLLGELFF. The CDR3 DNA is TGTGCCAGTAGTCCGGGACTTCTGGGGGAGCTGTTTTTT.

V is TRBV29-1 and J is TRBJ1-2; no clear D. Germline V CDR1 and CDR2: SQVTM, ANQGSEA. Trimming removed 2 bases at V and 3 bases at J, with 10 bases between. The CDR3 sequence is 13 residues long. DNA for the CDR3: TGCAGCGTTGAACCGCTCACTTACTATGGCTACACCTTC. Protein: CSVEPLTYYGYTF.

The chain combines TRBV5-4 with TRBJ2-3; 8 bases agree with TRBD2. Germline V gives CDR1 SGHNT, CDR2 YYREEE (reference sequence). The J segment lost 5 bases and the V segment lost 1 base, leaving 6 bases of the junction unmatched. This CDR3 has 15 amino acids. The CDR3 loop reads CASSLTSGGRDTQYF. DNA of the CDR3: TGTGCCAGCAGCTTGACTAGCGGAGGGCGAGATACGCAGTATTTT.

The V gene is TRBV28, the J gene TRBJ1-5, with TRBD1 matching over 9 bases. The CDR3 runs 16 residues. Germline V gene data show CDR1 as MDHEN and CDR2 as SYDVKM. V trimming: 2 bases; J trimming: 2 bases; junction bases outside the gene matches: 4. In DNA form, the CDR3 reads TGTGCCAGCAGTTTAGGGGACAGGGCGGGCAATCAGCCCCAGCATTTT. It encodes CASSLGDRAGNQPQHF.

The chain joins TRBV19 to TRBJ1-1, with D possibly TRBD1 on 5 matching bases. In germline, CDR1 is LNHDA, CDR2 SQIVND (reference sequence). The CDR3 length is 13 residues. V gave up 1 base and J gave up 7 bases, with 10 bases separating them. This chain's CDR3 is CASSIGDSFEAFF. The CDR3 nucleotides read TGTGCCAGTAGTATAGGCGACAGTTTTGAAGCTTTCTTT. Full variable domain (remainder filled in from reference TRBV19 and TRBJ1-1): DGGITQSPKYLFRKEGQNVTLSCEQNLNHDAMYWYRQDPGQGLRLIYYSQIVNDFQKGDIAEGYSVSREKKESFPLTVTSAQKNPTAFYLCASSIGDSFEAFFGQGTRLTVV.

The chain carries TRBV19 and TRBJ2-5, with TRBD2 matching 7 bases. The germline V gene has CDR1 LNHDA and CDR2 SQIVND (reference sequence). The CDR3 is 13 residues long. V was clipped by 3 bases and J by 10 bases; unmatched bases: 8. CDR3 coding DNA: TGTGCCAGTAGTATTCGTCCTGGGGGGGACCAGTACTTC. Protein: CASSIRPGGDQYF. Complete variable domain (other parts from reference TRBV19 and TRBJ2-5): DGGITQSPKYLFRKEGQNVTLSCEQNLNHDAMYWYRQDPGQGLRLIYYSQIVNDFQKGDIAEGYSVSREKKESFPLTVTSAQKNPTAFYLCASSIRPGGDQYFGPGTRLLVL.

This chain connects TRBV28 to TRBJ1-5; weak D call: TRBD1 (6 bases). The germline V gene encodes CDR1 MDHEN and CDR2 SYDVKM. V lost 9 bases and J 0 bases, leaving 12 bases between the germline ends. The CDR3 is made up of 14 amino acids. CDR3 sequence (DNA): TGTGCCAGTCATACAGGGACTAGCAATCAGCCCCAGCATTTT. Residues: CASHTGTSNQPQHF.

The rearrangement links TRBV28 to TRBJ1-6; D is perhaps TRBD1 (6 bases). Trimming stripped 4 bases from V and 10 bases from J, with 14 bases between. The CDR3 is 14 amino acids. Germline lookup yields CDR1 MDHEN and CDR2 SYDVKM. For the CDR3, the DNA is TGTGCCAGCAGTTCCGGGGGGCCTGGGTCACCCCTCCACTTT. Translated: CASSSGGPGSPLHF. Looking up the rest from reference TRBV28 and TRBJ1-6 gives the full variable domain: DVKVTQSSRYLVKRTGEKVFLECVQDMDHENMFWYRQDPGLGLRLIYFSYDVKMKEKGDIPEGYSVSREKKERFSLILESASTNQTSMYLCASSSGGPGSPLHFGNGTRLTVT.

This rearrangement joins TRBV20-1 to TRBJ2-5; TRBD2 might be the D (6 bases). Trimming stripped 3 bases from V and 7 bases from J, with 15 bases between. Germline V lookup: CDR1 DFQATT, CDR2 SNEGSKA (reference sequence). The CDR3 has 13 amino acids. The CDR3 bases are TGCAGTGCTAGTAGGCAGACCGGGGGGACCCAGTACTTC. Translated: CSASRQTGGTQYF.

The chain combines TRBV18 with TRBJ1-2; D might be TRBD1 (5 bases). Trimming left V 0 bases short and J 2 bases short, with 10 bases between. Germline loops: CDR1 KGHSH, CDR2 LQKENI. This CDR3 has 15 residues. CDR3 loop: CASSPPSGSNYGYTF. CDR3 DNA: TGTGCCAGCTCACCACCCTCAGGGTCGAACTATGGCTACACCTTC.

This chain links TRBV2 with TRBJ2-1, with D hard to call. V lost 3 bases and J lost 15, with 12 bases in between. CDR1 and CDR2 from the germline V gene are SNHLY and FYNNEI. The CDR3 contains 11 residues. CDR3 sequence (DNA): TGTGCCAGCAGTGAGGCGACTCGCCGGTTCTTC. Encoded protein: CASSEATRRFF.

This clone was seen a handful of times. The genes are TRBV28 and TRBJ1-1; TRBD1 is a possible D gene (6 bases). Germline CDR1 reads MDHEN; CDR2 reads SYDVKM. The V gene lost 3 bases and the J gene lost 7 bases, with 15 bases spanning the gap. This CDR3 is 14 amino acids long. The CDR3 loop is CASSFGGASYEAFF. The DNA of the CDR3 is TGTGCCAGCAGTTTTGGGGGGGCTAGCTATGAAGCTTTCTTT.

The rearrangement uses TRBV18 and TRBJ1-5; D might be TRBD1 (6 bases). Germline values: CDR1 KGHSH, CDR2 LQKENI. Trimming pared 3 bases from V and 6 bases from J, leaving 12 bases between. The CDR3 spans 14 residues. CDR3 sequence (DNA): TGTGCCAGCTCACCGGAGGGGGGGCCTCAGCCCCAGCATTTT. Translating gives CASSPEGGPQPQHF.